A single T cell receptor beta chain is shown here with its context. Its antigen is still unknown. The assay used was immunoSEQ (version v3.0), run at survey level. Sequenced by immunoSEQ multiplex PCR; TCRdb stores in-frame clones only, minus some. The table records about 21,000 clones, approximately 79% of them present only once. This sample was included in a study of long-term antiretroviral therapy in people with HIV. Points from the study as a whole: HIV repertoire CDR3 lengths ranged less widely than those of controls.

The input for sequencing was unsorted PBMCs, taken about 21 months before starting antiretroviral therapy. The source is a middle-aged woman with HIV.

The CDR3 nucleotides are TGTGCCAGCCTCGGGACAGCGGGAAGCAATCAGCCCCAGCATTTT. It yields the protein CASLGTAGSNQPQHF. The gene calls are TRBV6-1 and TRBJ1-5, with 7 positions matching TRBD1. Germline lookup yields CDR1 MNHNS and CDR2 SASEGT. With V trimmed by 8 bases and J by 1 base, 8 bases remained unmatched. The CDR3 totals 15 residues.